One sample yielded the 10 T cell receptor beta chains listed below, sequenced in a study of early T cells in non-severe SARS-CoV-2 infection. TCRdb reprocessed the 5' RACE reads via MiXCR and lists one record per CDR3 protein. The sample holds more than 40,000 distinct CDR3 sequences, roughly 4.2% seen once. The sequenced sample consisted of whole blood. The receptors here all came from an adult who was a healthcare worker with PCR-confirmed SARS-CoV-2 infection or an uninfected control (not recorded which).

Note on this clonotype: Since a much larger clone is just one base distant, this may be a read error. The V and J genes are TRBV6-6 and TRBJ2-2, with 10 bases identical to TRBD1. Germline CDR1 reads MNHNY; CDR2 reads SVGAGI (reference sequence). The ends lost 6 bases at V and 5 bases at J; junction bases unmatched: 6. The CDR3 has 15 residues. The CDR3 nucleotides are TGTGCCAGCAGCGTGACAGGGGGCCGTACCGGGGAGCTGTTTTTT. Amino acids: CASSVTGGRTGELFF.

V gene TRBV11-2 combines with J gene TRBJ2-2; D gene uncertain. Germline values: CDR1 SGHAT, CDR2 FQNNGV. The CDR3 length is 14 residues. Trimming removed 0 bases from V and 2 bases from J, with 4 bases in between. This CDR3 reads CASSLEPNTGELFF. The CDR3 region has the DNA TGTGCCAGCAGCTTAGAACCCAACACCGGGGAGCTGTTTTTT.

This clonotype was found a few times. This sequence joins TRBV3-1 and TRBJ2-1; TRBD2 aligns across 10 bases. The V gene end was trimmed by 2 bases and the J gene end by 6 bases; junction bases not matched to a gene: 7. Germline lookup yields CDR1 LGHDT and CDR2 YNNKEL (reference sequence). The CDR3 runs 16 residues. In DNA, the CDR3 is TGTGCCAGCAGCCAACCAACTAGCGGGAAGGGCAATGAGCAGTTCTTC. This sequence encodes CASSQPTSGKGNEQFF.

This clonotype was found a few times. J is TRBJ1-2 and V is TRBV5-1; D unresolved. Germline lookup yields CDR1 SGHRS and CDR2 YFSETQ. V lost 4 bases, J lost 4 bases, and 11 bases lay in between. This CDR3 has 13 residues. The CDR3 DNA reads as TGCGCCAGCAGCACCGGAGAGACCTATGGCTACACCTTC. It specifies CASSTGETYGYTF. Variable domain in full (rest from reference TRBV5-1 and TRBJ1-2): KAGVTQTPRYLIKTRGQQVTLSCSPISGHRSVSWYQQTPGQGLQFLFEYFSETQRNKGNFPGRFSGRQFSNSRSEMNVSTLELGDSALYLCASSTGETYGYTFGSGTRLTVV.

This clonotype was recorded many times. The chain recombines TRBV7-2 with TRBJ2-7; D possibly corresponds to TRBD2 (5 bases). Per germline, CDR1 SGHTA and CDR2 FQGNSA. The CDR3 is 12 residues long. V was cut by 5 bases and J by 3 bases, with 8 bases left in between. This chain's CDR3 is CASSRDHYEQYF. The CDR3 coding sequence is TGTGCCAGCAGCCGGGATCACTACGAGCAGTACTTC.

The chain is built from TRBV5-1 and TRBJ2-1; D gene ambiguous. V lost 3 bases, J lost 4 bases, and 8 bases lay in between. CDR1 and CDR2 from the germline V gene are SGHRS and YFSETQ. The CDR3 sequence is 13 residues long. DNA for the CDR3: TGCGCCAGCAGCTCCCCAACTTACAATGAGCAGTTCTTC. It yields the protein CASSSPTYNEQFF.

This clonotype has ten or more counts. This chain connects TRBV5-4 to TRBJ2-7; 8 nucleotides match TRBD2. The germline gives CDR1 SGHNT, CDR2 YYREEE (reference sequence). This CDR3 comprises 15 residues. The V segment lost 2 bases and the J segment 2 bases; nucleotides outside the gene matches: 6. The CDR3 sequence is CASSLAGAGPYEQYF. The CDR3 nucleotides read TGTGCCAGCAGCTTAGCGGGGGCCGGCCCCTACGAGCAGTACTTC.

This clonotype appeared many times. The genes are TRBV27 and TRBJ2-7; no clear D gene. V lost 10 bases, J lost 1 base, and 14 bases lay in between. The CDR3 loop spans 13 amino acids. The V gene's germline CDR1 is MNHEY and CDR2 SMNVEV (reference sequence). In nucleotides, the CDR3 is TGTGCCACCCGTAGCCTTGGGTCCTACGAGCAGTACTTC. Translating it yields CATRSLGSYEQYF.

As for this clonotype: A read error is possible here, since a much larger clone lies one base away. This chain links TRBV10-3 with TRBJ2-5; 8 bases are a match to TRBD2. Trimming removed 2 bases from V and 5 bases from J; junction bases left unmatched: 7. Germline assignment: CDR1 ENHRY and CDR2 SYGVKD. This CDR3 spans 15 amino acids. The CDR3 sequence is CAISEVAGIRETQYF. DNA for the CDR3: TGTGCCATCAGTGAGGTAGCGGGGATTCGGGAGACCCAGTACTTC.

The rearrangement uses TRBV12-3 or TRBV12-4 and TRBJ2-3, with TRBD1 matching 7 bases. The CDR3 is 15 amino acids. Trimming took 7 bases from V and 2 from J; bases not matched to a gene: 9. This CDR3 is CASTSTGQVTDTQYF. The CDR3 region has the DNA TGTGCCAGCACTTCGACAGGGCAGGTCACAGATACGCAGTATTTT.